Below, 25 T cell receptor beta chains from the same sample are listed, as sequenced in a study of blood T cell repertoires in COVID-19. The data were produced by immunoSEQ multiplex PCR, yet TCRdb's version contains in-frame clones alone and is incomplete. Found here are some 390,000 clones, 87% of them singletons; the top ten hold over 2%. The sample was peripheral blood. These receptors originate from an older woman with COVID-19, enrolled during active disease.

This chain connects TRBV6-6 to TRBJ2-2; perhaps TRBD2 as D (6 bases). Germline CDR1 and CDR2: MNHNY and SVGAGI (reference sequence). This CDR3 spans 15 amino acids. V was trimmed by 6 bases and J by 0 bases, leaving 11 bases between them. The CDR3 DNA follows: TGTGCCAGCAGAGGGACTGGGGCGAACACCGGGGAGCTGTTTTTT. Amino acid sequence: CASRGTGANTGELFF.

The chain couples TRBV3-1 (or the pseudogene TRBV3-2) to TRBJ2-7, with TRBD1 matching 7 bases. Germline CDR1 and CDR2: LGHDT and YNNKEL (reference sequence). The CDR3 spans 15 residues. The trim removed 4 bases at V and 5 bases at J, leaving 11 bases unmatched. In DNA, the CDR3 is TGTGCCAGCAGCCTGGGCCCACAGGGGACCGACGAGCAGTACTTC. It is translated as CASSLGPQGTDEQYF.

The chain uses TRBV7-9 and TRBJ1-2; no clear D. Germline V gene lookup returns CDR1 SEHNR and CDR2 FQNEAQ (reference sequence). Trimming pared 4 bases from V and 6 bases from J, leaving 3 bases between. CDR3 size: 10 residues. The DNA of the CDR3 is TGTGCCAGCAGCTACAATGGCTACACCTTC. Translating gives CASSYNGYTF.

This clone was seen only once. The chain has TRBV3-1 (or the pseudogene TRBV3-2) and TRBJ1-1; 7 positions match TRBD1. The CDR3 totals 13 residues. V dropped 4 bases and J dropped 11; count of bases not matched to a gene: 10. CDR1 LGHDT and CDR2 YNNKEL come from the germline V gene (reference sequence). DNA of the CDR3: TGTGCCAGCAGCCTACTCCTCCAGGGGGAGGCTTTCTTT. This gives the protein CASSLLLQGEAFF.

Of note for this clone: Other nucleotide sequences in the sample specify the same CDR3. J is TRBJ1-6 and V is TRBV5-1; TRBD1 matches at 7 bases. This CDR3 region has 14 residues. The germline gives CDR1 SGHRS, CDR2 YFSETQ. The ends lost 0 bases at V and 6 bases at J; junction bases unmatched: 0. The CDR3 DNA reads TGCGCCAGCAGCTTGGGACAGGGTAATTCACCCCTCCACTTT. Its translation is CASSLGQGNSPLHF.

The J gene is TRBJ2-7, the V gene TRBV5-1; 8 bases are shared with TRBD1. The CDR3 consists of 16 residues. The trim removed 3 bases at V and 7 bases at J, leaving 15 bases unmatched. Germline V gene data show CDR1 as SGHRS and CDR2 as YFSETQ. The CDR3 DNA sequence: TGCGCCAGCAGCTCAATGGGGCAGGGGGCGACGGGAGAGCAGTACTTC. Translating it yields CASSSMGQGATGEQYF.

V gene TRBV18 combines with J gene TRBJ1-4, with 11 nucleotides matching TRBD1. Germline V CDR1 and CDR2: KGHSH, LQKENI. This CDR3 has 14 amino acids. V dropped 6 bases and J dropped 7; count of bases not matched to a gene: 4. CDR3 in amino acids: CASSGDRGTEKLFF. The CDR3, as DNA: TGTGCCAGCTCGGGGGACAGGGGGACTGAAAAACTGTTTTTT. The full variable domain, completed using reference TRBV18 and TRBJ1-4, is NAGVMQNPRHLVRRRGQEARLRCSPMKGHSHVYWYRQLPEEGLKFMVYLQKENIIDESGMPKERFSAEFPKEGPSILRIQQVVRGDSAAYFCASSGDRGTEKLFFGSGTQLSVL.

The gene calls are TRBV5-1 and TRBJ2-7, with 8 bases lining up with TRBD2. Germline V gene sequence: CDR1 SGHRS, CDR2 YFSETQ. The CDR3 totals 17 residues. The J segment lost 2 bases and the V segment lost 6 bases, leaving 16 bases of the junction unmatched. CDR3 region: CASTVNPSGGVPYEQYF. The CDR3 DNA reads TGCGCCAGCACCGTTAACCCATCCGGGGGGGTCCCCTACGAGCAGTACTTC.

This chain joins TRBV9 and TRBJ1-5, with D possibly TRBD1 on 6 matching bases. Germline V gene lookup returns CDR1 SGDLS and CDR2 YYNGEE. The germline V and J ends were trimmed by 3 bases and 6 bases, with 16 bases remaining between them. CDR3 length equals 15 residues. CDR3 in DNA: TGTGCCAGCAGCGCCCGGGACACCGAGGGTCAGCCCCAGCATTTT. It yields the protein CASSARDTEGQPQHF.

The CDR3 region has the DNA TGTGCCAGCTCCGGACAGAGGGATCAGCCCCAGCATTTT. It codes for CASSGQRDQPQHF. The chain is built from TRBV18 and TRBJ1-5, with a possible D match to TRBD1 (6 bases). The CDR3 totals 13 residues. V was trimmed by 6 bases and J by 5 bases, leaving 11 bases between them. Germline V gives CDR1 KGHSH, CDR2 LQKENI.

This chain joins TRBV19 and TRBJ1-3, with D perhaps TRBD1 (5 bases). Trimming took 5 bases from V and 5 from J, leaving 13 bases between them. This CDR3 is built from 14 residues. Germline CDR1 reads LNHDA; CDR2 reads SQIVND (reference sequence). The CDR3 protein is CASSPTGRRNTIYF. The CDR3 DNA reads as TGTGCCAGTAGTCCTACAGGCCGGCGAAACACCATATATTTT.

This chain uses TRBV11-2 with TRBJ2-7; maybe TRBD2 (5 bases). Germline V gene lookup returns CDR1 SGHAT and CDR2 FQNNGV. Trimming shortened V by 2 bases and J by 3 bases, and 14 bases separated the two germline ends. This CDR3 is built from 15 residues. The CDR3: CASSLTPGKDYEQYF. CDR3 sequence (DNA): TGTGCCAGCAGCTTAACCCCGGGAAAAGACTACGAGCAGTACTTC.

This chain joins TRBV28 and TRBJ2-3; 7 bases align to TRBD2. The CDR3 loop spans 15 amino acids. The V gene end was trimmed by 2 bases and the J gene end by 0 bases; junction bases not matched to a gene: 2. Germline CDR1 MDHEN, CDR2 SYDVKM. In nucleotides, the CDR3 is TGTGCCAGCAGTTTACTAGCGGCTAGCACAGATACGCAGTATTTT. Protein sequence: CASSLLAASTDTQYF.

The CDR3 loop reads CASRGRTGSLNSGYTF. As DNA, the CDR3 is TGTGCCAGCAGGGGACGGACCGGGAGCCTAAATAGTGGCTACACCTTC. V usage is TRBV25-1 and J usage is TRBJ1-2, with a possible D match to TRBD1 (5 bases). The V end lost 6 bases, the J end lost 7 bases, and 24 bases lay between the germline ends. The CDR3 extends over 16 amino acids. Germline assignment: CDR1 MGHDK and CDR2 SYGVNS.

This chain joins TRBV5-1 and TRBJ2-5; 12 bases fit TRBD1. The J segment lost 4 bases and the V segment lost 0 bases, leaving 10 bases of the junction unmatched. The CDR3 contains 18 residues. CDR1 and CDR2 (germline): SGHRS, YFSETQ. This chain's CDR3 is CASSLGNPGTGGGETQYF. In nucleotides, the CDR3 is TGCGCCAGCAGCTTGGGCAACCCCGGGACAGGGGGCGGAGAGACCCAGTACTTC.

The V and J genes are TRBV14 and TRBJ2-7; the match to TRBD1 covers 9 bases. The CDR3 covers 15 residues. Unmatched junction bases numbered 10, after V lost 4 bases and J lost 6 bases. The germline V gene encodes CDR1 SGHDN and CDR2 FVKESK. The CDR3 DNA reads as TGTGCCAGCAGCCGAACGGGACAGGGTTTCCTCGAGCAGTACTTC. Translation: CASSRTGQGFLEQYF. Variable domain in full (rest from reference TRBV14 and TRBJ2-7): EAGVTQFPSHSVIEKGQTVTLRCDPISGHDNLYWYRRVMGKEIKFLLHFVKESKQDESGMPNNRFLAERTGGTYSTLKVQPAELEDSGVYFCASSRTGQGFLEQYFGPGTRLTVT.

As for this clone: This sample includes further DNA sequences coding for the same CDR3. The genes are TRBV9 and TRBJ2-1, with 10 positions matching TRBD2. The CDR3 contains 15 residues. Germline assignment: CDR1 SGDLS and CDR2 YYNGEE. J was trimmed by 4 bases and V by 0 bases; bases with no gene match: 1. The CDR3 region is CASSVVSGGYNEQFF. CDR3 nucleotides: TGTGCCAGCAGCGTAGTTAGCGGGGGGTACAATGAGCAGTTCTTC.

The V call is TRBV9, the J call TRBJ2-2; a weak D match, TRBD2 (6 bases). CDR1 and CDR2 (germline): SGDLS, YYNGEE. The CDR3 has 15 amino acids. V was trimmed by 0 bases and J by 7 bases, leaving 13 bases between them. DNA for the CDR3: TGTGCCAGCAGCGTAGAAGGGAGGAGACACGGGGAGCTGTTTTTT. Translated: CASSVEGRRHGELFF.

This chain links TRBV14 with TRBJ1-1; 8 nucleotides align to TRBD1. This CDR3 contains 13 residues. Germline loops: CDR1 SGHDN, CDR2 FVKESK. V lost 4 bases to trimming and J lost 5 bases; unmatched junction nucleotides: 3. The chain's CDR3 is CASSRNRGTEAFF. The CDR3 bases are TGTGCCAGCAGCCGGAACAGGGGGACTGAAGCTTTCTTT.

This clone has a single count. V gene TRBV7-3 combines with J gene TRBJ1-1, with D uncertain. This CDR3 contains 11 residues. Germline V lookup: CDR1 SGHTA, CDR2 FQGTGA. The V end lost 6 bases, the J end lost 5 bases, and 7 bases lay between the germline ends. The CDR3 here is CASREGTEAFF. The CDR3 DNA reads as TGTGCCAGCAGGGAGGGAACTGAAGCTTTCTTT.

The chain links TRBV2 to TRBJ2-7; 7 nucleotides match TRBD2. Germline V CDR1 and CDR2: SNHLY, FYNNEI. The CDR3 contains 13 residues. Trimming at V came to 7 bases and at J to 5 bases, leaving 8 bases not matched to a gene. CDR3 coding DNA: TGTGCCAGCACCACCTTCGGGGGGAACGAGCAGTACTTC. Translating it yields CASTTFGGNEQYF.

This clone occurred once. This rearrangement joins TRBV28 to TRBJ2-7; the D gene is possibly TRBD1 (5 bases). This CDR3 contains 14 residues. V was pared by 4 bases and J by 3 bases, with 13 bases between. CDR1 and CDR2 (germline): MDHEN, SYDVKM. CDR3 amino acids: CASSSSRVLYEQYF. The CDR3 coding sequence is TGTGCCAGCAGTTCATCCAGGGTACTCTACGAGCAGTACTTC.

The chain uses TRBV5-1 and TRBJ2-5; the match to TRBD1 covers 9 bases. This CDR3 has 15 amino acids. V was clipped by 4 bases and J by 5 bases; unmatched bases: 9. Germline CDR1 reads SGHRS; CDR2 reads YFSETQ. CDR3 in amino acids: CASSTSTGGLETQYF. The CDR3 DNA follows: TGCGCCAGCAGCACCTCAACAGGGGGCTTGGAGACCCAGTACTTC.

The CDR3 here is CASSYSTRGPHEQYF. CDR3 in DNA: TGTGCCAGCAGTTACTCGACCAGGGGTCCCCACGAGCAGTACTTC. This chain joins TRBV6-5 and TRBJ2-7; the D gene is possibly TRBD1 (6 bases). CDR3 length: 15 residues. Germline assignment: CDR1 MNHEY and CDR2 SVGAGI. V was pared by 0 bases and J by 5 bases, with 14 bases between.

This chain uses TRBV12-5 with TRBJ1-2, with D uncertain. The germline gives CDR1 LGHNT, CDR2 FRNRAP. CDR3 size: 12 residues. Trimming stripped 3 bases from V and 7 bases from J, with 9 bases between. The CDR3 nucleotides read TGTGCTAGTGGTTTCGACATGGGTGGCTACACCTTC. This translates into CASGFDMGGYTF.